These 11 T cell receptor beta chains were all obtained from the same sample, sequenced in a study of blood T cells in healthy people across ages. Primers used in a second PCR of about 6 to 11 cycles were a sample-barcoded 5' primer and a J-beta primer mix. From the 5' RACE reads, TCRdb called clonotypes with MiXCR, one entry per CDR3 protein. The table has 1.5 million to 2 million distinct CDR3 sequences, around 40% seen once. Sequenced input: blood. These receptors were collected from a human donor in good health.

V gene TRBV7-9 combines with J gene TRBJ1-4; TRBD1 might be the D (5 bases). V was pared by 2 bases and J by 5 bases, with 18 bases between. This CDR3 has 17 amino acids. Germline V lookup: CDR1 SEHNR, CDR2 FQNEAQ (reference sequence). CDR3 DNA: TGTGCCAGCAGCTTACCAACCGGGACCGCGGACAATGAAAAACTGTTTTTT. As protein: CASSLPTGTADNEKLFF.

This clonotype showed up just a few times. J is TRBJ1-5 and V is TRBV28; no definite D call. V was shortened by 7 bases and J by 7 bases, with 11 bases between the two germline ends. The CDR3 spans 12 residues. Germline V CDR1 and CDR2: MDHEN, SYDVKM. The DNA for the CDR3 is TGTGCCAGCAAGGACGGAGAACAGCCCCAGCATTTT. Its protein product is CASKDGEQPQHF.

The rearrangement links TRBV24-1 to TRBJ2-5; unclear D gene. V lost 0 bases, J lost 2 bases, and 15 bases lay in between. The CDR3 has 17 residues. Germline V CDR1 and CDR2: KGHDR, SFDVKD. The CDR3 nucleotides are TGTGCCACCAGTGATTTGCCTGGCAGGAGCATTCAAGAGACCCAGTACTTC. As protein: CATSDLPGRSIQETQYF.

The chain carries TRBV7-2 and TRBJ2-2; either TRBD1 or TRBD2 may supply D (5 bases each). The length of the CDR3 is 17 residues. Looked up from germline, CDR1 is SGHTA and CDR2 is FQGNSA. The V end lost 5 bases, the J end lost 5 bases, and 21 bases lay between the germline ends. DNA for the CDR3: TGTGCCAGCAGCACGTCGGGGCTGAGGAACGGGACCGGGGAGCTGTTTTTT. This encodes CASSTSGLRNGTGELFF.

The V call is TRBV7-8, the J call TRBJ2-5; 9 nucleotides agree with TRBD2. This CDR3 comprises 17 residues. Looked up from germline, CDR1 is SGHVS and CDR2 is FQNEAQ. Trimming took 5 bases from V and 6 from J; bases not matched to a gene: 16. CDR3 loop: CASSPRLRGGFLKTQYF. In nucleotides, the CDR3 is TGTGCCAGCAGCCCCCGCCTGCGGGGGGGTTTCTTGAAGACCCAGTACTTC.

The CDR3 nucleotides are TGTGCCAGCAGTGAAGGACAGGACACCAACAATGAGCAGTTCTTC. Protein: CASSEGQDTNNEQFF. This chain uses TRBV2 with TRBJ2-1, with a weak D call TRBD1 (6 bases). This CDR3 contains 15 residues. Trimming removed 1 base at V and 5 bases at J, with 12 bases between. CDR1 is SNHLY, CDR2 FYNNEI, per germline.

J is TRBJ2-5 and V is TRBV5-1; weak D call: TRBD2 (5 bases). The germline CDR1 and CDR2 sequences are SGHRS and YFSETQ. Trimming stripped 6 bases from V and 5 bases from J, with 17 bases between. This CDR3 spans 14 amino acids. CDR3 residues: CASMVAEWEETQYF. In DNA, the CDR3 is TGCGCCAGCATGGTGGCAGAATGGGAGGAGACCCAGTACTTC.

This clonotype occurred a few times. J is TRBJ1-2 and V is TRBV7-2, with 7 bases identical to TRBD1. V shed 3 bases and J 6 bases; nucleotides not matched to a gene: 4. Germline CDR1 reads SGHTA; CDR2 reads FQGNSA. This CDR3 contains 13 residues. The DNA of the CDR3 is TGTGCCAGCAGCTTTACAGGGGAGCATGGCTACACCTTC. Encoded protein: CASSFTGEHGYTF. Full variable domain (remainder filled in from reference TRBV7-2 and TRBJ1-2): GAGVSQSPSNKVTEKGKDVELRCDPISGHTALYWYRQSLGQGLEFLIYFQGNSAPDKSGLPSDRFSAERTGGSVSTLTIQRTQQEDSAVYLCASSFTGEHGYTFGSGTRLTVV.

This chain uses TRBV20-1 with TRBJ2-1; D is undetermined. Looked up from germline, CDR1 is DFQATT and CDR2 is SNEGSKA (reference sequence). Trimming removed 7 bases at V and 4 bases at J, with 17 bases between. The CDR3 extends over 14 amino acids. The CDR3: CSGADRTGYNEQFF. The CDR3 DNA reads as TGCAGTGGCGCAGACCGTACCGGATACAATGAGCAGTTCTTC.

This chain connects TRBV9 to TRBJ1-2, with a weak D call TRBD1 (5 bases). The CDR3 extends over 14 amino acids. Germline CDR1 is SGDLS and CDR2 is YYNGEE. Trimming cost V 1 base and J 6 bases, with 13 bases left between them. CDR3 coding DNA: TGTGCCAGCAGCGTAACGGGGGACTTGGATGGCTACACCTTC. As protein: CASSVTGDLDGYTF.

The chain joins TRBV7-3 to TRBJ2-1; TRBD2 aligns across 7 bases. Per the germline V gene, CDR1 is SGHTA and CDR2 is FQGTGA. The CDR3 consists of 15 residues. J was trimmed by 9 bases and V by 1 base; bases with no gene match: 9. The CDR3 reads CASSLMGGGGLEQFF. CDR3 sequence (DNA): TGTGCCAGCAGCTTAATGGGTGGGGGGGGACTTGAGCAGTTCTTC.